Below, 18 T cell receptor beta chains from the same sample are listed, as sequenced in a study of shared clonotypes between healthy human individuals. Measured with immunoSEQ multiplex PCR; TCRdb has only the in-frame clones, and not every one. The table lists over 2 million clones, roughly 96% of them singletons. Sequences were obtained from naive CD4+ T cells sorted from blood. Subset given: CD45RA+ positively selected. The source of these receptors is a man younger than 35 in good health.

The chain carries TRBV5-1 and TRBJ2-7; 10 nucleotides agree with TRBD2. Germline CDR1 and CDR2: SGHRS and YFSETQ. With 5 bases clipped from V and 0 bases from J, the junction kept 14 bases outside the gene matches. This CDR3 region has 18 residues. In DNA, the CDR3 is TGCGCCAGCAGACTGGGGGTAGCGGGAGGCCCGAGCTCCTACGAGCAGTACTTC. Protein: CASRLGVAGGPSSYEQYF. Supplemented by reference TRBV5-1 and TRBJ2-7, the full variable domain reads KAGVTQTPRYLIKTRGQQVTLSCSPISGHRSVSWYQQTPGQGLQFLFEYFSETQRNKGNFPGRFSGRQFSNSRSEMNVSTLELGDSALYLCASRLGVAGGPSSYEQYFGPGTRLTVT.

The chain uses TRBV11-2 and TRBJ2-7, with 7 positions matching TRBD1. CDR3 length: 15 residues. Trimming cost V 5 bases and J 3 bases; bases outside gene matches: 10. From germline, CDR1 is SGHAT and CDR2 FQNNGV. CDR3 coding DNA: TGTGCCAGCAGCCCCCGGGACAGCTATGACTACGAGCAGTACTTC. Translated, it gives CASSPRDSYDYEQYF.

On this clone: The identical CDR3 is also encoded by other nucleotide sequences in the sample. The gene calls are TRBV7-2 and TRBJ2-5; D is uncertain. Deletions cut 1 base from V and 4 bases from J, with 4 bases between. The CDR3 sequence is 12 residues long. Germline V CDR1 and CDR2: SGHTA, FQGNSA. CDR3 sequence: CASSLVRETQYF. The CDR3 DNA follows: TGTGCCAGCAGCTTAGTACGAGAGACCCAGTACTTC.

This chain links TRBV18 with TRBJ2-7; 7 nucleotides match TRBD1. V dropped 3 bases and J dropped 13; count of bases not matched to a gene: 12. Germline CDR1 reads KGHSH; CDR2 reads LQKENI. This CDR3 is 13 amino acids long. The CDR3, as DNA: TGTGCCAGCTCACCCCTCAGGGACAGCCACCCCTACTTC. This translates into CASSPLRDSHPYF.

The genes are TRBV6-4 and TRBJ2-7; a weak D match, TRBD2 (5 bases). V was pared by 2 bases and J by 3 bases, with 5 bases between. CDR1 and CDR2 (germline): MRHNA, SNTAGT. CDR3 size: 12 residues. CDR3 in DNA: TGTGCCAGCAGTGACGCGGGCTACGAGCAGTACTTC. Protein product: CASSDAGYEQYF.

This clone has just one count. The V gene is TRBV7-9, the J gene TRBJ1-4; 8 bases line up with TRBD1. Germline trimming cut 5 bases from V and 5 bases from J; bases unmatched to any gene: 10. The V gene's germline CDR1 is SEHNR and CDR2 FQNEAQ (reference sequence). The length of the CDR3 is 16 residues. The CDR3 sequence is CASSQTGQGINEKLFF. The CDR3 DNA follows: TGTGCCAGCAGCCAAACCGGACAGGGAATAAATGAAAAACTGTTTTTT.

This sequence joins TRBV6-5 and TRBJ2-5, with D perhaps TRBD2 (6 bases). V lost 7 bases to trimming and J lost 4 bases, with 19 bases between them. This CDR3 region has 15 residues. Germline loops: CDR1 MNHEY, CDR2 SVGAGI. The CDR3 here is CASISGATGRETQYF. The CDR3 nucleotides are TGTGCCAGCATTTCCGGGGCTACCGGGAGAGAGACCCAGTACTTC.

This clone was seen once. The chain couples TRBV5-1 to TRBJ1-6, with TRBD1 matching over 7 bases. V lost 4 bases to trimming and J lost 7 bases; unmatched junction nucleotides: 8. Germline CDR1 and CDR2: SGHRS and YFSETQ. The CDR3 covers 15 residues. CDR3 DNA sequence: TGCGCCAGCAGCAGCCAGGGGGTGCAGAATTCACCCCTCCACTTT. Encoded protein: CASSSQGVQNSPLHF. Variable domain in full (rest from reference TRBV5-1 and TRBJ1-6): KAGVTQTPRYLIKTRGQQVTLSCSPISGHRSVSWYQQTPGQGLQFLFEYFSETQRNKGNFPGRFSGRQFSNSRSEMNVSTLELGDSALYLCASSSQGVQNSPLHFGNGTRLTVT.

Turning to this clone: Distinct nucleotide sequences in the sample also encode this CDR3. V usage is TRBV6-5 and J usage is TRBJ1-1; D gene unclear. CDR3 length equals 14 residues. The V gene lost 6 bases and the J gene lost 0 bases, with 11 bases spanning the gap. Germline lookup yields CDR1 MNHEY and CDR2 SVGAGI. CDR3 protein: CASRSGRLNTEAFF. DNA of the CDR3: TGTGCCAGCAGGAGCGGGAGACTGAACACTGAAGCTTTCTTT.

The chain couples TRBV5-4 to TRBJ2-1, with D unresolved. This CDR3 spans 15 amino acids. The germline V and J ends were trimmed by 2 bases and 4 bases, with 13 bases remaining between them. The V gene's germline CDR1 is SGHNT and CDR2 YYREEE (reference sequence). CDR3 sequence reads: CASSLSQAPYNEQFF. DNA for the CDR3: TGTGCCAGCAGCTTATCCCAGGCCCCATACAATGAGCAGTTCTTC.

V and J are TRBV10-1 and TRBJ2-7, with a tentative D call TRBD2 (5 bases). The CDR3 loop spans 17 amino acids. The V and J ends lost 0 bases and 3 bases respectively, with 18 bases between them. Germline V gene lookup returns CDR1 WNHNN and CDR2 SYGVQD (reference sequence). The chain's CDR3 is CASSESVLGNNLYEQYF. The CDR3 bases are TGCGCCAGCAGTGAGTCCGTACTAGGAAACAACCTCTACGAGCAGTACTTC.

The chain is built from TRBV27 and TRBJ1-2; perhaps TRBD1 as D (5 bases). Trimming pared 6 bases from V and 3 bases from J, leaving 11 bases between. The CDR3 runs to 13 residues. CDR1 is MNHEY and CDR2 is SMNVEV in the germline V gene (reference sequence). This CDR3 is CASSLEGHYGYTF. Here the CDR3 DNA reads TGTGCCAGCAGCCTGGAGGGACACTATGGCTACACCTTC.

The V call is TRBV28, the J call TRBJ1-5; TRBD1 matches at 11 bases. V was clipped by 5 bases and J by 7 bases; unmatched bases: 10. Looked up from germline, CDR1 is MDHEN and CDR2 is SYDVKM. This CDR3 comprises 16 residues. CDR3 sequence reads: CASSPRTGGKGQPQHF. DNA of the CDR3: TGTGCCAGCAGTCCTCGGACAGGGGGCAAAGGACAGCCCCAGCATTTT.

The chain carries TRBV5-1 and TRBJ1-6; D is perhaps TRBD1 (6 bases). This CDR3 has 16 amino acids. V was pared by 3 bases and J by 11 bases, with 21 bases between. Looked up from germline, CDR1 is SGHRS and CDR2 is YFSETQ. The CDR3 loop is CASSSQGSRQDPPLHF. The CDR3 DNA reads as TGCGCCAGCAGCTCACAGGGTTCACGGCAGGATCCACCCCTCCACTTT.

The chain joins TRBV4-3 to TRBJ1-5, with D maybe TRBD1 (5 bases). Germline CDR1 reads LGHNA; CDR2 reads YSLEER. Trimming removed 2 bases at V and 10 bases at J, with 12 bases between. The CDR3 has 13 residues. In DNA form, the CDR3 reads TGCGCCAGCAGCCAACTCCGGGACTCACCCCAGCATTTT. Translating it yields CASSQLRDSPQHF.

This chain uses TRBV29-1 with TRBJ2-5; 9 bases match TRBD1. Germline-derived CDR1 and CDR2 are SQVTM and ANQGSEA. V shed 7 bases, J shed 5 bases, and the junction held 8 bases outside the gene matches. CDR3 length: 13 amino acids. The CDR3 DNA sequence: TGCAGCGCCGGGACAGGGCAGATCGAGACCCAGTACTTC. Its translation: CSAGTGQIETQYF.

Only one count was recorded for this clone. V is TRBV27 and J is TRBJ2-3; either TRBD1 or TRBD2 may supply D (5 bases each). This CDR3 is 15 amino acids long. Trimming pared 0 bases from V and 2 bases from J, leaving 9 bases between. From germline, CDR1 is MNHEY and CDR2 SMNVEV (reference sequence). CDR3 bases: TGTGCCAGCAGTTTATCTCGGGGCCTCACAGATACGCAGTATTTT. Translated: CASSLSRGLTDTQYF.

The chain is built from TRBV6-4 and TRBJ2-1; 10 nucleotides agree with TRBD2. The ends lost 7 bases at V and 4 bases at J; junction bases unmatched: 19. The CDR3 runs 19 residues. CDR1 is MRHNA and CDR2 is SNTAGT in the germline V gene. The CDR3 loop is CASTTPPGLARLSYNEQFF. In nucleotides, the CDR3 is TGTGCCAGCACCACTCCCCCGGGACTAGCGCGACTATCGTACAATGAGCAGTTCTTC.